This TCR beta chain was found in a study of blood T cell repertoires in COVID-19. The data were produced by immunoSEQ multiplex PCR, yet TCRdb's version contains in-frame clones alone and is incomplete. The sample lists over 150,000 clones; 80% to 90% were seen once. The clonotype originates from a woman in her sixties or seventies with COVID-19, enrolled during active disease. Sequenced material: peripheral blood.

The CDR3 region is CSVAPWTGGYEQYF. The DNA for the CDR3 is TGCAGCGTTGCCCCCTGGACAGGGGGGTACGAGCAGTACTTC. V and J are TRBV29-1 and TRBJ2-7; 10 bases agree with TRBD1. Germline CDR1 and CDR2: SQVTM and ANQGSEA. V was pared by 4 bases and J by 4 bases, with 7 bases of the junction left unmatched. CDR3 size: 14 residues.